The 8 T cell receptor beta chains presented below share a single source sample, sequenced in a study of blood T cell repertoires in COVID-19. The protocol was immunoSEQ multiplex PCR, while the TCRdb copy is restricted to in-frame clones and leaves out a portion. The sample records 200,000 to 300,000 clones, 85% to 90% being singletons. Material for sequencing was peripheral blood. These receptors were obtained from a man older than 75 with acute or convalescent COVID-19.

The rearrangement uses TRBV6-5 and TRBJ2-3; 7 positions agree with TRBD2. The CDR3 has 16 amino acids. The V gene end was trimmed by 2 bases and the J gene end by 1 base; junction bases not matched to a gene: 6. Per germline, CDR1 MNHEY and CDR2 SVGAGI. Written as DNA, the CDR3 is TGTGCCAGCAGTTACACGGGACTACTTCGCACAGATACGCAGTATTTT. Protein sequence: CASSYTGLLRTDTQYF.

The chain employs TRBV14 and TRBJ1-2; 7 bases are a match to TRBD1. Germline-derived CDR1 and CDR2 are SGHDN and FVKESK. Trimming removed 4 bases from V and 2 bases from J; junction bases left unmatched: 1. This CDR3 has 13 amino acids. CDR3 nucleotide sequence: TGTGCCAGCAGCCTGGGACAGAACTATGGCTACACCTTC. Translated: CASSLGQNYGYTF.

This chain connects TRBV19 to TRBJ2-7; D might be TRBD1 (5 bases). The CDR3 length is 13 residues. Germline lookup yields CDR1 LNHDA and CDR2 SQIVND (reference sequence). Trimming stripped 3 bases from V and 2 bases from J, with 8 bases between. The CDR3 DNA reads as TGTGCCAGTAGTATTGGCAGGGCCTACGAGCAGTACTTC. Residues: CASSIGRAYEQYF. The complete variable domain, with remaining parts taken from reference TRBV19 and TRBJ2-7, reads DGGITQSPKYLFRKEGQNVTLSCEQNLNHDAMYWYRQDPGQGLRLIYYSQIVNDFQKGDIAEGYSVSREKKESFPLTVTSAQKNPTAFYLCASSIGRAYEQYFGPGTRLTVT.

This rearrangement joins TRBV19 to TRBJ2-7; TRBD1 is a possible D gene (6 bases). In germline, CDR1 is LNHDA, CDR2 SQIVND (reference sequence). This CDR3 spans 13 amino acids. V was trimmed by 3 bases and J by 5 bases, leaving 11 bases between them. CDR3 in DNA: TGTGCCAGTAGTATCAACAGGGACCACGAGCAGTACTTC. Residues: CASSINRDHEQYF.

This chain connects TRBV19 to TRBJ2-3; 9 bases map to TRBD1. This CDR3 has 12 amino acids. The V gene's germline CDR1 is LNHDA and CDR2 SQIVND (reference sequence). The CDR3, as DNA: TGTGCTACAGGGGGCCGCACAGATACGCAGTATTTT. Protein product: CATGGRTDTQYF.

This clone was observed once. CDR3 coding DNA: TGTGCCAGCAGCGCGACCGGGAGTTCTCAGAAACTGTTTTTT. Its translation is CASSATGSSQKLFF. V usage is TRBV2 and J usage is TRBJ1-4, with D uncertain. The CDR3 length is 14 residues. Looked up from germline, CDR1 is SNHLY and CDR2 is FYNNEI. Trimming pared 6 bases from V and 11 bases from J, leaving 19 bases between.

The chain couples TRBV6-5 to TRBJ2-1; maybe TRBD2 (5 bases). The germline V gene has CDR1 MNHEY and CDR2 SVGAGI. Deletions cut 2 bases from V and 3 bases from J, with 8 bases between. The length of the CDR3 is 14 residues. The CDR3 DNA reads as TGTGCCAGCAGTTACGAGAGGGACTACAATGAGCAGTTCTTC. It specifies CASSYERDYNEQFF.

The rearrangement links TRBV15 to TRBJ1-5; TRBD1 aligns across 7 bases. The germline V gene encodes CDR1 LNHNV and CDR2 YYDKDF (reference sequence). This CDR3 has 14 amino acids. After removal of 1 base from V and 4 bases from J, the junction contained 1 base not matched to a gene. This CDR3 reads CATSRATGNQPQHF. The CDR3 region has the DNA TGTGCCACCAGCAGAGCGACAGGGAATCAGCCCCAGCATTTT.